This TCR beta chain was documented in a study of shared clonotypes between healthy human individuals. Deep-level assay runs were performed. Repertoires were generated with immunoSEQ multiplex PCR, while TCRdb's copy carries only in-frame clones and drops some. The sample contains roughly 2.5 million clones, around 90% of which appear only once. The CDR3 has 14 residues. Germline loops: CDR1 SGHRS, CDR2 YFSETQ. Trimming removed 0 bases from V and 5 bases from J, with 11 bases in between. For this clone: The antigen is not known. The sample contains more than one DNA sequence encoding this CDR3.

Findings and limits, study-wide: The study sampled only blood, and tissue repertoires likely differ. Naive subsets generally exceeded memory subsets in estimated richness. Among donors, clonotype sharing was expected to be affected by sequencing depth.

Sequenced input: naive CD4+ T cells sorted from blood. Sample subset: CD45RA+ positively selected. The receptor was isolated from a man between 18 and 29 years old in good health. This sequence joins TRBV5-1 and TRBJ1-1, with D maybe TRBD1 (5 bases). CDR3 amino acids: CASSLDTGGTEAFF. CDR3 nucleotide sequence: TGCGCCAGCAGCTTGGACACCGGGGGGACTGAAGCTTTCTTT.